Reported below is one T cell receptor (beta chain). Random hexamers were used to reverse transcribe the RNA input (roughly 0.5 to 1 ug). The CDR3 of TCR beta was amplified by immunoSEQ multiplex PCR across 54 Vbeta and 13 Jbeta. In TCRdb, the immunoSEQ multiplex PCR reads were re-called with MiXCR into one record per CDR3 protein. The sample lists about 140,000 distinct CDR3 sequences; approximately 95% were seen once. This specimen belongs to a study of CD8 T cells in Susac syndrome. The V segment lost 3 bases and the J segment 2 bases; nucleotides outside the gene matches: 1. This CDR3 is built from 15 residues.

The sample consisted of CD8+ T cells from PBMCs. This chain links TRBV12-3 or TRBV12-4 with TRBJ2-7; TRBD2 matches at 13 bases. This sequence originates from a human donor in good health. DNA of the CDR3: TGTGCCAGCAGTTTTACTAGCGGGGGGGCCTACGAGCAGTACTTC. As protein: CASSFTSGGAYEQYF.